Shown below are 5 T cell receptor beta chains from a single sample sequenced in a study of tumor-infiltrating lymphocytes in oesophageal squamous cell carcinoma. TCRdb re-called the PCR reads with MiXCR, one entry per CDR3 protein. The table has more than 10,000 distinct CDR3 sequences, approximately 60% seen once. Sequencing input: esophageal tumor tissue. Receptors originate from a female donor with esophageal squamous cell carcinoma.

The CDR3 loop reads CASSLDGSTGVGQFF. CDR3 DNA sequence: TGTGCCAGCAGCTTAGATGGGTCGACGGGGGTCGGGCAGTTCTTC. The gene calls are TRBV7-2 and TRBJ2-5, with D possibly TRBD2 on 6 matching bases. The J call is in doubt because the DNA end fits TRBJ2-1 better. The CDR3 contains 15 residues. Germline CDR1 is SGHTA and CDR2 is FQGNSA.

This clonotype has just a few counts. This rearrangement joins TRBV7-3 to TRBJ2-1; 7 positions agree with TRBD2. There are 15 residues in the CDR3. Germline V gives CDR1 SGHTA, CDR2 FQGTGA. Trimming removed 4 bases from V and 2 bases from J; junction bases left unmatched: 5. This CDR3 reads CASSSSGTTYNEQFF. In DNA, the CDR3 is TGTGCCAGCAGCTCCTCCGGGACTACCTACAATGAGCAGTTCTTC.

The V call is TRBV6-9, the J call TRBJ1-1, with D maybe TRBD1 (5 bases). The CDR3 consists of 12 residues. The germline gives CDR1 MNHGY, CDR2 SVAAGI. Deletions cut 9 bases from V and 4 bases from J, with 12 bases between. CDR3 sequence: CASPGGFTEAFF. In DNA form, the CDR3 reads TGTGCCAGTCCGGGGGGATTCACTGAAGCTTTCTTT.

The chain couples TRBV7-3 to TRBJ2-1; 9 positions agree with TRBD2. CDR1 and CDR2 from the germline V gene are SGHTA and FQGTGA. Trimming at V came to 0 bases and at J to 8 bases, leaving 11 bases not matched to a gene. The CDR3 extends over 17 amino acids. The CDR3 DNA sequence: TGTGCCAGCAGCTTAACCGCCCTAGGGCGGGAGGGGTATGAGCAGTTCTTC. Amino acids: CASSLTALGREGYEQFF.

Regarding this clonotype: Relative to the germline gene, one junction end is altered; a read error may explain this. DNA for the CDR3: TGTGCCAGCAGTGATACGCGGGGGGCGAGGGACTTC. Translation: CASSDTRGARDF. The chain recombines TRBV6-1 with TRBJ2-5; TRBD2 agrees at 8 bases. The length of the CDR3 is 12 residues. The germline gives CDR1 MNHNS, CDR2 SASEGT.